This TCR beta chain came from a study of control samples from healthy donors and cancer patients. CDR1 SGDLS and CDR2 YYNGEE come from the germline V gene. V was cut by 4 bases and J by 4 bases, with 26 bases left in between. The CDR3 length is 18 residues. The table came from immunoSEQ multiplex PCR; TCRdb's copy has only in-frame clones and leaves some out. The sample contains some 140,000 clones, more than 85% of which appear only once. The V call is TRBV9, the J call TRBJ2-5; possibly TRBD1 for D (6 bases). The sequenced sample consisted of blood. This clonotype was sampled from a woman in her thirties in good health. The CDR3: CASSPGVSFWSQRETQYF. The CDR3 coding sequence is TGTGCCAGCAGCCCAGGGGTCAGTTTTTGGTCACAAAGAGAGACCCAGTACTTC.